This TCR beta chain is from a study of Graves' ophthalmopathy and Graves' hyperthyroidism. This clonotype turned up a few times. Germline CDR1 is DFQATT and CDR2 is SNEGSKA (reference sequence). The CDR3 is made up of 15 amino acids. Trimming removed 5 bases at V and 0 bases at J, with 14 bases between. Amplification of TCR beta CDR3 regions used RNA transcripts. HTBI primers served in a first-round RT-PCR, which a second-round multiplex PCR followed. TCRdb itself ran the multiplex PCR reads through MiXCR, one entry per CDR3 protein. Of about 740,000 distinct CDR3 sequences listed, approximately 40% are singletons.

This TCR was sampled from an adult man with Graves' ophthalmopathy. The chain employs TRBV20-1 and TRBJ1-5; D unresolved. Sequencing was done on a sample of peripheral blood. The CDR3 bases are TGCAGTGCTCACCCTGGACCATATAGCAATCAGCCCCAGCATTTT. This gives the protein CSAHPGPYSNQPQHF.